This TCR beta chain was recorded in a study of early T cells in non-severe SARS-CoV-2 infection. Study as a whole: Sequencing used unsorted whole-blood bulk RNA, so chains lack pairing. Study-level points and caveats: CD4 and private specificities were missed by VDJdb matching, which favored anti-spike CD8 responses.

Unique molecular identifiers tagged individual cDNA molecules. TCRdb ran MiXCR on the 5' RACE reads and lists one entry per CDR3 protein. The data contain tens of thousands of distinct CDR3 sequences, 6.1% of them singletons. At least ten counts were recorded for this clonotype. Its antigen is unidentified. V gave up 2 bases and J gave up 9 bases, with 14 bases separating them. CDR3 length: 14 residues. Per the germline V gene, CDR1 is SGHNT and CDR2 is YENEEA. The sequenced sample consisted of whole blood. The sequence derives from an adult who was a healthcare worker with PCR-confirmed SARS-CoV-2 infection or an uninfected control (not recorded which). The chain links TRBV11-3 to TRBJ2-1; unclear D gene. CDR3 in amino acids: CASSLTPASAEQFF. The CDR3 DNA is TGTGCCAGCAGCTTAACTCCAGCGTCGGCTGAGCAGTTCTTC.